This T cell receptor (beta chain) was identified during a study of PD-1 blockade in classical Hodgkin lymphoma. The time point: cycle 4 day 1 (C4D1), after five to seven weeks of nivolumab. All patients relapsed after autologous stem cell transplantation, and brentuximab vedotin exposure varied. This clone has just a few counts. Using immunoSEQ multiplex PCR, the repertoire was profiled, and TCRdb retains in-frame clones only, with some absent. This table has roughly 51,000 clones, roughly 80% appearing once. CDR1 SGHRS and CDR2 YFSETQ come from the germline V gene. This CDR3 is built from 14 residues. V lost 0 bases, J lost 7 bases, and 11 bases lay in between.

The sequenced sample was peripheral blood mononuclear cells (PBMCs), obtained before the fourth cycle of nivolumab. The genes are TRBV5-1 and TRBJ1-5, with a possible D match to TRBD1 (6 bases). The TCR was taken from a human donor with classical Hodgkin lymphoma. CDR3: CASSLGGAGQPQHF. For the CDR3, the DNA is TGCGCCAGCAGCTTGGGGGGGGCAGGACAGCCCCAGCATTTT. The variable domain in full, completed from reference TRBV5-1 and TRBJ1-5, reads KAGVTQTPRYLIKTRGQQVTLSCSPISGHRSVSWYQQTPGQGLQFLFEYFSETQRNKGNFPGRFSGRQFSNSRSEMNVSTLELGDSALYLCASSLGGAGQPQHFGDGTRLSIL.